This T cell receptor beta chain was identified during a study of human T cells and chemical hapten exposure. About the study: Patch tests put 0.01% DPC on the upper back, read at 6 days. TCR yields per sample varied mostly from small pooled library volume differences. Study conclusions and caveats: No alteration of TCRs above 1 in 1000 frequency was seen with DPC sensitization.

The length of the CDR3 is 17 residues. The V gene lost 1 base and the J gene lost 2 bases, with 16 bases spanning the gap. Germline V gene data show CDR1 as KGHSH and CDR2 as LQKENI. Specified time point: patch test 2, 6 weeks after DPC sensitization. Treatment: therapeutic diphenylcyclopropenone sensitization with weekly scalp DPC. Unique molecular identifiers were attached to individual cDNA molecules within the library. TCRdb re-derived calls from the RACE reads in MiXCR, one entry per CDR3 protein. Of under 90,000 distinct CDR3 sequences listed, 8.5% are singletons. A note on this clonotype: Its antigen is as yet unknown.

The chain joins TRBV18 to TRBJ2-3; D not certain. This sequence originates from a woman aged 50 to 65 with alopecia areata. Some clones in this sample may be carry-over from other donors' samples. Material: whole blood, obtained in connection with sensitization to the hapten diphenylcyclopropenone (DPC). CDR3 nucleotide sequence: TGTGCCAGCTCACCACTCCGGACCTCCCGACCCACAGATACGCAGTATTTT. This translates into CASSPLRTSRPTDTQYF.